This T cell receptor beta chain comes out of a study of T cell repertoires in cytomegalovirus infection. The CDR3 covers 15 residues. The ends were cut back, 8 bases at V and 4 bases at J, with 18 bases in the middle. Per germline, CDR1 MNHNS and CDR2 SASEGT. TCRdb recomputed calls from the reads with MiXCR, one row per CDR3 protein. The table records some 920,000 distinct CDR3 sequences, under 40% of them present only once. This clonotype appeared many times. Antigen specificity is unknown. Sample: cultured CD8+ T cells from PBMCs, taken from culture after CMV antigen stimulation. The gene calls are TRBV6-1 and TRBJ2-1; D is possibly TRBD1 (6 bases). The clonotype comes from a human donor in good health (CMV status not recorded). Some clones in this sample may be carry-over from other donors' samples. The CDR3 bases are TGTGCCAGCCGTACAGGGCCCCTTAATTACAATGAGCAGTTCTTC. Its protein is CASRTGPLNYNEQFF.